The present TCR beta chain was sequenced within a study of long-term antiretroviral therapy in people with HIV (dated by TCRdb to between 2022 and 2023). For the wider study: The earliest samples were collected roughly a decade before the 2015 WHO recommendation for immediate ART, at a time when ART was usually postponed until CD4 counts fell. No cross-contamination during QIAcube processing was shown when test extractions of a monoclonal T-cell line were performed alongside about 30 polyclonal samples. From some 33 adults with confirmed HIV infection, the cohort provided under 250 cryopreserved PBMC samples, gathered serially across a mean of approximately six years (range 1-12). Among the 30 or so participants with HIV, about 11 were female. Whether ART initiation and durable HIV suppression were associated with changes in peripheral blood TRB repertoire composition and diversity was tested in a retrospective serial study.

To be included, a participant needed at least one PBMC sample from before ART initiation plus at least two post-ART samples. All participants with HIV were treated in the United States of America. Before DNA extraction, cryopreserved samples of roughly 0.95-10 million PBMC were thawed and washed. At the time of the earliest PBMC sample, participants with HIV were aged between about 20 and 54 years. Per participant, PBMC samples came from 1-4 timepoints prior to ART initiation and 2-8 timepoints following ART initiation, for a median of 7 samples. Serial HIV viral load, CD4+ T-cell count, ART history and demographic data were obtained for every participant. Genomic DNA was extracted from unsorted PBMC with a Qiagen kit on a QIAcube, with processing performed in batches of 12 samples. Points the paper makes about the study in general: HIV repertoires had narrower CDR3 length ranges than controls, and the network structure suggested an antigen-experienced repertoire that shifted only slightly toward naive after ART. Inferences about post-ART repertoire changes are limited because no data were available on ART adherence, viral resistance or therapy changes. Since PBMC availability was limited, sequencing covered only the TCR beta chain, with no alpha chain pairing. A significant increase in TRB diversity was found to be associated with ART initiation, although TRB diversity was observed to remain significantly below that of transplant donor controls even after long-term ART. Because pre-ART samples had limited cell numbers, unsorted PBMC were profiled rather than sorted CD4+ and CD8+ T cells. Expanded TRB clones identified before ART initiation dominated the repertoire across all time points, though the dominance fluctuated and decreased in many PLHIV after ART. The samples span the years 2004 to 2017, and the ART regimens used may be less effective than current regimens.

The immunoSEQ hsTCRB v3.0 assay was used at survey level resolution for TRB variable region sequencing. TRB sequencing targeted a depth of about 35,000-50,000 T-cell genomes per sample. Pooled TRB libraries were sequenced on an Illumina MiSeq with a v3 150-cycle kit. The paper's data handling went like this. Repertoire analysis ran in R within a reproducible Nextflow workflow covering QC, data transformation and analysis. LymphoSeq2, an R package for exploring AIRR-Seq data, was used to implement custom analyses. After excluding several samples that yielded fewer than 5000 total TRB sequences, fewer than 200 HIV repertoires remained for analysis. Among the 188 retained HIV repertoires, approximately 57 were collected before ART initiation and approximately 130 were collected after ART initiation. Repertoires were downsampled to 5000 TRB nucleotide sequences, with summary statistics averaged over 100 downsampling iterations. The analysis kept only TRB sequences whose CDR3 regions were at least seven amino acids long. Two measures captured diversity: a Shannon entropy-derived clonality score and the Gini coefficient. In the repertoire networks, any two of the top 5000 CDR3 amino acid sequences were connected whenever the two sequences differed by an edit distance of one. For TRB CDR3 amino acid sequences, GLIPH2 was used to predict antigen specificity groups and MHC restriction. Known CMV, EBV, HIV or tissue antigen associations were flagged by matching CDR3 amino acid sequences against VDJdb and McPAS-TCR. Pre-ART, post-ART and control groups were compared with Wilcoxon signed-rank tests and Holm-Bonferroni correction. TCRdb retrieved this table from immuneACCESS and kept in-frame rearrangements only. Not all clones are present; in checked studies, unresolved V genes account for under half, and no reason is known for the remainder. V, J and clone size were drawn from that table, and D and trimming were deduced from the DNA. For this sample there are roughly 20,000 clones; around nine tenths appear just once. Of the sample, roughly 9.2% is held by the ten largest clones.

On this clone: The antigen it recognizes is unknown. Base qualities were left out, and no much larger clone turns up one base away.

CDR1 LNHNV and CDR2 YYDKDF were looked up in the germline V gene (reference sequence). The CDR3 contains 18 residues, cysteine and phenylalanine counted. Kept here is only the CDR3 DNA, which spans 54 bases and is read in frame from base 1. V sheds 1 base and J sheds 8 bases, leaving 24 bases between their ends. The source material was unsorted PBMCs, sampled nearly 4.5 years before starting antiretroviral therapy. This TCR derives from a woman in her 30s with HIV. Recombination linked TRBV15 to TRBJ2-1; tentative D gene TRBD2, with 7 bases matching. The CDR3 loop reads CATSRGLGRGLLPDEQFF. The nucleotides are TGTGCCACCAGCAGAGGCTTAGGGCGGGGGCTTCTCCCCGATGAGCAGTTCTTC.